This T cell receptor beta chain was captured in a study of OX40 agonist ivuxolimab in advanced cancers. Autoimmune disease history or systemic immunosuppression meant exclusion. Sampling times: baseline, cycle 4 day 1, cycle 7 day 1. A few counts support this clone. Sequencing was performed with immunoSEQ multiplex PCR; in TCRdb, only in-frame clones are kept and a portion is missing. The table includes some 19,000 clones, approximately 78% detected once. The receptor comes from an adult with an advanced solid tumor such as melanoma, head and neck, liver or kidney cancer. The sequencing here drew on CD4+ or CD8+ T cells sorted from blood, taken in a trial of the OX40 agonist ivuxolimab.

The CDR3 DNA is TGCGCCAGCAGTCAATCGGGGGGGCAGCCCCAGCATTTT. The encoded protein is CASSQSGGQPQHF. This rearrangement joins TRBV23-1 to TRBJ1-5; D possibly corresponds to TRBD1 (5 bases). TRBV23-1 falls under the ORF class, with uncertain function. Trimming cost V 0 bases and J 7 bases, with 7 bases left between them. The CDR3 contains 13 residues.